A single sample is the source of the 5 T cell receptor beta chains below, sequenced in a study of regulatory T cells in long-lasting Graves disease. CDR3 regions were amplified by Arm-PCR using iRepertoire HTBI primers to build TCR beta libraries. In TCRdb, the multiplex PCR reads were re-called with MiXCR into one record per CDR3 protein. The table has about half a million distinct CDR3 sequences, 22% seen once; the top ten hold around 13%. As for time point: persistent/refractory GD, antithyroid drugs over 5 years with positive TRAb. The TCR library used RNA extracted from PBMCs. The sample was peripheral blood mononuclear cells (PBMCs), taken when the disease was refractory, from a patient treated with antithyroid drugs. These receptors came from a female donor with Graves disease.

This clonotype has at least ten counts. The chain couples TRBV11-2 to TRBJ1-5, with D possibly TRBD1 on 5 matching bases. V lost 1 base to trimming and J lost 3 bases, with 13 bases between them. Germline loops: CDR1 SGHAT, CDR2 FQNNGV. The CDR3 runs to 16 residues. CDR3 loop: CASSLGGGEVNQPQHF. DNA for the CDR3: TGTGCCAGCAGCTTAGGGGGAGGGGAGGTCAATCAGCCCCAGCATTTT. The full variable domain, in which reference TRBV11-2 and TRBJ1-5 provide the parts outside the CDR3, is EAGVAQSPRYKIIEKRQSVAFWCNPISGHATLYWYQQILGQGPKLLIQFQNNGVVDDSQLPKDRFSAERLKGVDSTLKIQPAKLEDSAVYLCASSLGGGEVNQPQHFGDGTRLSIL.

This clonotype has just a few counts. J is TRBJ1-5 and V is TRBV11-2; D perhaps matches TRBD1 (6 bases). Germline V gene data show CDR1 as SGHAT and CDR2 as FQNNGV. The CDR3 is 14 residues long. Trimming cost V 5 bases and J 6 bases, with 14 bases left between them. The CDR3 DNA follows: TGTGCCAGCAGCCACCTCGGGGGCGGTCAGCCCCAGCATTTT. This sequence encodes CASSHLGGGQPQHF.

Only a few counts were recorded for this clonotype. The chain has TRBV19 and TRBJ1-5; no clear D gene. Trimming removed 9 bases at V and 7 bases at J, with 16 bases between. The CDR3 has 13 residues. Germline values: CDR1 LNHDA, CDR2 SQIVND (reference sequence). Here the CDR3 reads CASSPFGSQPQHF. The CDR3 region has the DNA TGTGCCAGCTCTCCCTTCGGCAGCCAGCCCCAGCATTTT.

The J gene is TRBJ1-1, the V gene TRBV9; D is undetermined. CDR1 is SGDLS, CDR2 YYNGEE, per germline. Trimming shortened V by 4 bases and J by 0 bases, and 7 bases separated the two germline ends. The CDR3 contains 13 residues. This CDR3 is CASSYQMNTEAFF. CDR3 sequence (DNA): TGTGCCAGCAGCTATCAGATGAACACTGAAGCTTTCTTT.

The chain couples TRBV7-9 to TRBJ2-2; D is possibly TRBD1 (6 bases). The V gene lost 7 bases and the J gene lost 5 bases, with 20 bases spanning the gap. Germline V lookup: CDR1 SEHNR, CDR2 FQNEAQ (reference sequence). The CDR3 extends over 16 amino acids. The CDR3 DNA is TGTGCCAGCACCGCCCCCCAGGGCAGGGGAACCGGGGAGCTGTTTTTT. Its protein is CASTAPQGRGTGELFF.